This TCR beta chain was sequenced in a study of beta chain features in type 1 diabetes. As to this clone: Its antigen is as yet unknown.

The isolated RNA, all of it, was reverse transcribed, so expressed TCRB transcripts were what got sequenced. The study sequenced naive, central memory and regulatory T cell samples to an average of about 3.8 million reads. Repertoires were generated with immunoSEQ multiplex PCR, while TCRdb's copy carries only in-frame clones and drops some. The table has about 350,000 clones, roughly a fifth seen once. Study conclusions and caveats: More deletions and fewer insertions at VDJ junctions were seen in type 1 diabetes patients. A potential PCR bias toward shorter templates would be equal in patient and control samples.

The CDR3 is 14 amino acids. Germline loops: CDR1 SGHRS, CDR2 YFSETQ. Trimming cost V 4 bases and J 6 bases; bases outside gene matches: 7. The gene calls are TRBV5-1 and TRBJ2-1, with 7 bases lining up with TRBD2. This receptor was obtained from a young woman in good health. Sequenced: naive CD4+ T cells from blood. CDR3 DNA: TGCGCCAGCAGCAGGTTGGGAGGGGTCAATGAGCAGTTCTTC. Protein product: CASSRLGGVNEQFF.